Shown below are 23 T cell receptor beta chains from a single sample sequenced in a study of T-cell memory formation after mild COVID-19. TCRdb re-analysed the 5' RACE reads in MiXCR, keeping a single row per CDR3 protein. The sample yields about 240,000 distinct CDR3 sequences, 8% to 9.5% seen once. The sequencing input was PBMCs or a T cell subset sorted from them (not recorded which). These receptors were taken from a man between 18 and 35 years old who had mild COVID-19 (a few samples of this study predate the infection). Cell type and time point are not known.

This clonotype came up many times. The chain is built from TRBV5-1 and TRBJ2-7; a weak D match, TRBD1 (6 bases). This CDR3 region has 18 residues. The V gene lost 4 bases and the J gene lost 0 bases, with 23 bases spanning the gap. The germline gives CDR1 SGHRS, CDR2 YFSETQ. CDR3 sequence reads: CASSPASSSGTNSYEQYF. In DNA, the CDR3 is TGCGCCAGCAGCCCAGCGTCGTCGTCAGGGACAAACTCCTACGAGCAGTACTTC. The full variable domain, its missing parts supplied by reference TRBV5-1 and TRBJ2-7, is KAGVTQTPRYLIKTRGQQVTLSCSPISGHRSVSWYQQTPGQGLQFLFEYFSETQRNKGNFPGRFSGRQFSNSRSEMNVSTLELGDSALYLCASSPASSSGTNSYEQYFGPGTRLTVT.

The chain is built from TRBV4-2 and TRBJ1-1; D not certain. V gave up 4 bases and J gave up 8 bases, with 11 bases separating them. In germline, CDR1 is LGHNA, CDR2 YNFKEQ. CDR3 length: 12 amino acids. CDR3 nucleotide sequence: TGTGCCAGCAGCCCTACCGGGCCCGAAGCTTTCTTT. Protein product: CASSPTGPEAFF.

This clonotype was seen a few times. The chain is built from TRBV5-1 and TRBJ1-3; D gene unclear. The CDR3 is made up of 12 amino acids. V was pared by 2 bases and J by 4 bases, with 4 bases between. Looked up from germline, CDR1 is SGHRS and CDR2 is YFSETQ. This chain's CDR3 is CASSFEGNTIYF. The CDR3 region has the DNA TGCGCCAGCAGCTTTGAAGGAAACACCATATATTTT. The complete variable domain, with remaining parts taken from reference TRBV5-1 and TRBJ1-3, reads KAGVTQTPRYLIKTRGQQVTLSCSPISGHRSVSWYQQTPGQGLQFLFEYFSETQRNKGNFPGRFSGRQFSNSRSEMNVSTLELGDSALYLCASSFEGNTIYFGEGSWLTVV.

This clonotype was recorded at least ten times. The chain employs TRBV5-1 and TRBJ1-1; no definite D call. The CDR3 loop spans 13 amino acids. V shed 5 bases and J shed 4 bases, with 12 bases lying between them. Per germline, CDR1 SGHRS and CDR2 YFSETQ. CDR3 coding DNA: TGCGCCAGCAGTCTGGACGGTTCCACTGAAGCTTTCTTT. This gives the protein CASSLDGSTEAFF.

This clonotype was seen a handful of times. The rearrangement links TRBV3-1 to TRBJ2-5, with D possibly being TRBD1 or TRBD2 (5 bases each). V lost 4 bases and J 10 bases, leaving 16 bases between the germline ends. The CDR3 covers 13 residues. Germline-derived CDR1 and CDR2 are LGHDT and YNNKEL (reference sequence). The CDR3 nucleotides are TGTGCCAGCAGCCTTGGGACCGGCCAGGGCCAGTACTTC. Its protein product is CASSLGTGQGQYF.

The rearrangement links TRBV7-3 to TRBJ1-2, with D uncertain. Trimming cost V 5 bases and J 7 bases, with 17 bases left between them. This CDR3 region has 14 residues. CDR1 and CDR2 (germline): SGHTA, FQGTGA. The DNA of the CDR3 is TGTGCCAGCAGCCCCACGGGGTTCGGTCTTGGCTACACCTTC. It specifies CASSPTGFGLGYTF.

The V call is TRBV3-1, the J call TRBJ2-1; no definite D call. The CDR3 is 14 amino acids. V lost 0 bases and J lost 5, with 8 bases in between. Germline V gene data show CDR1 as LGHDT and CDR2 as YNNKEL (reference sequence). The CDR3 nucleotides read TGTGCCAGCAGCCAAGATAATAGCCACAATGAGCAGTTCTTC. Its protein product is CASSQDNSHNEQFF.

This clonotype was observed a handful of times. The CDR3 loop reads CASSLAVSDQPQHF. The CDR3 nucleotides are TGTGCCAGCAGCTTGGCCGTTTCTGATCAGCCCCAGCATTTT. The rearrangement uses TRBV5-5 and TRBJ1-5; no firm D call. The germline CDR1 and CDR2 sequences are SGHKS and YYEKEE (reference sequence). The V end lost 0 bases, the J end lost 5 bases, and 9 bases lay between the germline ends. The CDR3 loop spans 14 amino acids.

This clonotype was seen more than once but under ten times. The chain joins TRBV18 to TRBJ2-7; D may be TRBD1 (6 bases). Germline V CDR1 and CDR2: KGHSH, LQKENI. The length of the CDR3 is 12 residues. V was pared by 5 bases and J by 4 bases, with 9 bases between. The CDR3 reads CASSTDSYEQYF. The CDR3, as DNA: TGTGCCAGCTCAACGGACAGTTACGAGCAGTACTTC. Full variable domain (missing parts from reference TRBV18 and TRBJ2-7): NAGVMQNPRHLVRRRGQEARLRCSPMKGHSHVYWYRQLPEEGLKFMVYLQKENIIDESGMPKERFSAEFPKEGPSILRIQQVVRGDSAAYFCASSTDSYEQYFGPGTRLTVT.

The table lists this clonotype with a few counts. This chain connects TRBV7-2 to TRBJ1-6, with D hard to call. The CDR3 sequence is 15 residues long. Germline lookup yields CDR1 SGHTA and CDR2 FQGNSA. With 4 bases removed from V and 8 bases from J, the gap between germline ends came to 15 bases. DNA of the CDR3: TGTGCCAGCAGCTCCCGCCGCACGGACTATTCACCCCTCCACTTT. Amino acids: CASSSRRTDYSPLHF.

Ten or more counts support this clonotype. This sequence joins TRBV10-3 and TRBJ2-2, with D perhaps given as TRBD1 or TRBD2 (5 bases each). The germline V gene encodes CDR1 ENHRY and CDR2 SYGVKD. The CDR3 has 15 amino acids. V gave up 2 bases and J gave up 6 bases, with 13 bases separating them. The CDR3 loop is CAISEAGTAAGELFF. CDR3 nucleotides: TGTGCCATCAGTGAGGCCGGGACCGCCGCCGGGGAGCTGTTTTTT.

The chain couples TRBV25-1 to TRBJ2-7; weak D call: TRBD2 (6 bases). Trimming pared 3 bases from V and 0 bases from J, leaving 15 bases between. CDR3 length: 16 amino acids. Germline lookup yields CDR1 MGHDK and CDR2 SYGVNS. The DNA of the CDR3 is TGTGCCAGCAGTGAGACGGAGGGGCCGAACTCCTACGAGCAGTACTTC. Its protein is CASSETEGPNSYEQYF.

The table lists this clonotype with a few counts. V gene TRBV20-1 combines with J gene TRBJ2-4; TRBD1 is a possible D gene (6 bases). The CDR3 has 14 residues. The germline CDR1 and CDR2 sequences are DFQATT and SNEGSKA (reference sequence). V lost 0 bases, J lost 8 bases, and 14 bases lay in between. As DNA, the CDR3 is TGCAGTGCTAGAGATCAGGGGCGAAAAGACATTCAGTACTTC. It encodes CSARDQGRKDIQYF.

This clonotype showed up just a few times. The rearrangement uses TRBV7-6 and TRBJ2-5, with D possibly being TRBD2 (5 bases). Trimming took 0 bases from V and 4 from J, leaving 12 bases between them. The CDR3 is 15 amino acids. Germline CDR1 and CDR2: SGHVS and FNYEAQ. CDR3 loop: CASSLAAGNTETQYF. The CDR3 coding sequence is TGTGCCAGCAGCTTAGCGGCCGGGAACACAGAGACCCAGTACTTC.

V gene TRBV9 combines with J gene TRBJ2-1; 10 bases align to TRBD2. Germline-derived CDR1 and CDR2 are SGDLS and YYNGEE. The V and J ends lost 3 bases and 8 bases, in that order; junction bases with no gene match: 11. This CDR3 has 16 amino acids. The CDR3 spells CASSETPQRGGDEQFF. The CDR3 DNA reads TGTGCCAGCAGCGAGACCCCCCAGCGGGGGGGCGATGAGCAGTTCTTC.

This chain uses TRBV20-1 with TRBJ2-7; D unclear. Germline CDR1 and CDR2: DFQATT and SNEGSKA (reference sequence). The CDR3 covers 14 residues. Trimming shortened V by 6 bases and J by 4 bases, and 19 bases separated the two germline ends. This CDR3 is CSARSGGSGYEQYF. The CDR3, as DNA: TGCAGTGCCCGGAGTGGTGGTTCTGGGTACGAGCAGTACTTC.

This clonotype has at least ten counts. The CDR3 spells CASSLPESQETQYF. DNA for the CDR3: TGTGCCAGCAGTTTACCAGAAAGCCAAGAGACCCAGTACTTC. V usage is TRBV12-3 or TRBV12-4 and J usage is TRBJ2-5; D gene unclear. The CDR3 has 14 amino acids. Trimming pared 2 bases from V and 1 base from J, leaving 8 bases between.

This clonotype was observed many times. J is TRBJ2-7 and V is TRBV27; D may be TRBD1 or TRBD2 (5 bases each). This CDR3 contains 15 residues. The V end lost 2 bases, the J end lost 0 bases, and 11 bases lay between the germline ends. The V gene's germline CDR1 is MNHEY and CDR2 SMNVEV (reference sequence). CDR3 sequence: CASSLAGASSYEQYF. The CDR3 DNA follows: TGTGCCAGCAGTTTAGCCGGGGCGAGCTCCTACGAGCAGTACTTC.

J is TRBJ2-5 and V is TRBV6-5; D may be TRBD1 (5 bases). CDR1 is MNHEY and CDR2 is SVGAGI in the germline V gene. Trimming pared 0 bases from V and 4 bases from J, leaving 6 bases between. The CDR3 consists of 13 residues. Here the CDR3 DNA reads TGTGCCAGCAGTTACTCCAGGGCAGAGACCCAGTACTTC. It is translated as CASSYSRAETQYF.

This clonotype occurred a few times. The chain combines TRBV7-2 with TRBJ2-3; no clear D gene. This CDR3 has 16 residues. V lost 2 bases and J 0 bases, leaving 12 bases between the germline ends. Per germline, CDR1 SGHTA and CDR2 FQGNSA. The CDR3 coding sequence is TGTGCCAGCAGCTTACGCCCCCTAGGAAGCACAGATACGCAGTATTTT. Protein product: CASSLRPLGSTDTQYF.

In its sample, this clonotype was seen many times. V gene TRBV6-2 or TRBV6-3 combines with J gene TRBJ2-1; tentatively, D is TRBD1 or TRBD2 (5 bases each). The CDR3 is made up of 17 amino acids. In germline, CDR1 is MNHEY, CDR2 SVGEGT. The V gene lost 0 bases and the J gene lost 3 bases, with 15 bases spanning the gap. The CDR3 nucleotides are TGTGCCAGCAGTTACTCGAGTGTGAGAGGGGTCTACAATGAGCAGTTCTTC. As protein: CASSYSSVRGVYNEQFF.

The chain employs TRBV5-1 and TRBJ1-6; no clear D gene. This CDR3 is 13 amino acids long. The V and J ends lost 0 bases and 5 bases respectively, with 3 bases between them. The germline gives CDR1 SGHRS, CDR2 YFSETQ. Written as DNA, the CDR3 is TGCGCCAGCAGCTTGGATAATAATTCACCCCTCCACTTT. Amino acid sequence: CASSLDNNSPLHF.

The chain couples TRBV5-1 to TRBJ2-7; 11 bases map to TRBD1. The CDR3 loop spans 15 amino acids. The V gene end was trimmed by 3 bases and the J gene end by 3 bases; junction bases not matched to a gene: 5. CDR1 and CDR2 (germline): SGHRS, YFSETQ. CDR3 loop: CASSCRDRGIYEQYV. Here the CDR3 DNA reads TGCGCCAGCAGCTGTCGGGACAGGGGGATCTACGAGCAGTACGTC.